This T cell receptor (beta chain) was sequenced during a study of blood T cell repertoires in COVID-19. Study-wide context: There were acute and convalescent COVID-19 samples, and they came from the United States, Italy and Spain. PBMCs, B-cell-depleted T cells, or T cells were the source of the cDNA or gDNA that made up the material.

CDR3 length equals 14 residues. Germline assignment: CDR1 SEHNR and CDR2 FQNEAQ (reference sequence). The V gene end was trimmed by 5 bases and the J gene end by 11 bases; junction bases not matched to a gene: 13. Under the authors' procedure: Using reference gene primer amplification, nucleated cell counts were estimated. Profiled with immunoSEQ multiplex PCR; TCRdb holds only in-frame clones, not every one. The V and J calls and the clone size are those of that table, but D and trimming were determined from the DNA. The sample includes roughly 240,000 clones, about 80% of them seen just once. The chain has TRBV7-9 and TRBJ1-2; 8 bases match TRBD1. Sequenced material: peripheral blood. This receptor was taken from an elderly woman with acute or convalescent COVID-19. DNA for the CDR3: TGTGCCAGCAGCCACTTGAATGGACAGGGTGATTACACCTTC. This translates into CASSHLNGQGDYTF.